This TCR beta chain was sequenced during a study of OX40 agonist ivuxolimab in advanced cancers. Concerning the study at large: Ivuxolimab was an agonistic, fully human IgG2 monoclonal antibody directed against OX40 (CD134), a costimulatory receptor. Of the 50 to 55 patients in dose escalation, 19 had hepatocellular carcinoma, around 15 had melanoma, 9 had renal cell carcinoma and 9 had head and neck cancer. The paper describes the monotherapy dose-escalation part (N of about 50 patients) of the phase I trial of ivuxolimab. Peripheral TCRbeta sequencing was intended to test whether TCR sequence diversity was altered and clonal T-cell expansion was caused by ivuxolimab. Prior anti-PD-1, anti-PD-L1 or anti-CTLA-4 therapy was permitted, and checkpoint inhibitors had been received by less than 45% of dose-escalation patients. The dose-escalation cohort was over 70% male with a mean age of approximately 60 years, ranging from 23 to 79. Partial responses occurred in three dose-escalation patients: two with cutaneous melanoma and one with hepatocellular carcinoma. Intravenous ivuxolimab was administered to patients every 2 weeks at six dose levels: 0.01, 0.1, 0.3, 1.5, 3 and 10 mg/kg.

On the study overall, not on this receptor specifically: At doses of 0.1 to 3.0 mg/kg, clonal expansion of both CD4+ and CD8+ T cells in blood was seen between baseline and week 6. Low levels of normalized T-cell clonal expansion were also seen in some patients who did not respond. After ivuxolimab, more expanded clones were found on average in CD8+ T cells than in CD4+ T cells. Antigen specificity was not determined for the clonally expanded peripheral T cells. In the 0.1-3.0 mg/kg groups, partial responders had among the lowest normalized peripheral clonal expansion, particularly in CD8+ T cells.

To sequence the TCRbeta CDR3 region, genomic DNA was isolated from the sorted cells. TCRbeta CDR3 regions were sequenced using the immunoSEQ Assay. In TCRdb, the immuneACCESS table is reduced to in-frame sequences with V and J assigned. These tables do not hold every clone; where another copy was compared, an unresolved V gene accounts for under half, and the others remain unexplained. The sample table lists fewer than 45,000 clones, more than 75% of them with a count of one. Approximately 12% of the sample goes to the ten largest clones. Patients with autoimmune disease history or receiving systemic immunosuppression were excluded from the trial. Peripheral blood for TCR sequencing was drawn from every dose cohort at baseline, at cycle 4 day 1 and at cycle 7 day 1. The samples were drawn from a first-in-human, open-label, multicenter phase I dose-escalation trial of ivuxolimab. The trial enrolled adults with locally advanced or metastatic head and neck squamous cell, hepatocellular, melanoma or renal cell carcinoma. CD4+ and CD8+ T cells were sorted separately from peripheral blood before TCR sequencing.

Points on this clone: Its antigen is unknown. The sample holds no much larger clone one base away, and base qualities are not on file.

The receptor comes from an adult with an advanced solid tumor such as melanoma, head and neck, liver or kidney cancer. The source material was CD4+ or CD8+ T cells sorted from blood, sampled in a trial of the OX40 agonist ivuxolimab.

In nucleotide form, the sequence is TGTGCCAGCAGTACAGGACGGAAGTACTTC. Its amino acids are CASSTGRKYF. The chain links TRBV2 with TRBJ2-7; the best D guess is TRBD1, with 5 bases matching. According to the germline V gene, CDR1 reads SNHLY and CDR2 reads FYNNEI. A distance of 10 bases separates the germline ends of V and J, which lose 5 bases and 11 bases respectively. The CDR3 holds 10 amino acids from the cysteine to the phenylalanine. Only the CDR3 DNA stays, 30 bases, in frame from base 1.